What follows is one TCR beta chain and its context. This entry comes from a study of graft-versus-host responses after intestinal transplantation. Co-plated with around 200,000 CFSE-labeled responder cells were around 200,000 irradiated, violet-dye-labeled stimulator cells. Repertoires were generated with immunoSEQ multiplex PCR, while TCRdb's copy carries only in-frame clones and drops some. The data contain roughly 8,000 clones, about a third of them singletons. Germline V gives CDR1 LGHNT, CDR2 FRNRAP. V shed 5 bases and J shed 0 bases, with 13 bases lying between them. CDR3 length equals 15 residues.

This sample comprised alloreactive CD8+ T cells from a mixed lymphocyte reaction culture, obtained before intestinal transplant. The subset was: CFSE-low proliferating T cells sorted from approximately 6-day pre-transplant mixed lymphocyte reaction (GvH or HvG direction). This chain connects TRBV12-5 to TRBJ2-5; the D is unclear. The source of this sequence is a human patient who received an intestinal transplant. The CDR3 here is CASGPGNSYQETQYF. The CDR3 bases are TGTGCTAGTGGTCCCGGTAACAGCTACCAAGAGACCCAGTACTTC. Variable domain in full (rest from reference TRBV12-5 and TRBJ2-5): DARVTQTPRHKVTEMGQEVTMRCQPILGHNTVFWYRQTMMQGLELLAYFRNRAPLDDSGMPKDRFSAEMPDATLATLKIQPSEPRDSAVYFCASGPGNSYQETQYFGPGTRLLVL.